This T cell receptor beta chain appears in the sequencing data of a study of blood T cell repertoires in COVID-19. About the study: Collection of acute and convalescent COVID-19 samples took place in the United States, Italy and Spain.

In the authors' workflow: Amplifying reference gene primers gave estimates of nucleated cell counts. Generated by immunoSEQ multiplex PCR, the TCRdb table keeps only in-frame clones and is missing some. V and J calls and clone size are as listed in that table; D and trimming were resolved from the DNA. The table shows around 310,000 clones, with over 85% occurring only once. The participants were between roughly 18 and 100 years old and came from under 25 US areas. Donors in Cohort 3 who had recovered were those with two negative PCRs, healthcare professional clearance, or resolution of their symptoms. Germline trimming cut 5 bases from V and 3 bases from J; bases unmatched to any gene: 11. Germline loops: CDR1 SGHAT, CDR2 FQNNGV. The CDR3 consists of 16 residues.

This TCR was sampled from a young woman who had recovered from COVID-19. This sequence joins TRBV11-2 and TRBJ2-7, with 9 positions matching TRBD2. Sequencing was performed on PBMCs or T cells enriched from blood (not recorded which). CDR3 sequence (DNA): TGTGCCAGCAGCCCTCTTCTAGCGGGACGAGTCTACGAGCAGTACTTC. It specifies CASSPLLAGRVYEQYF.